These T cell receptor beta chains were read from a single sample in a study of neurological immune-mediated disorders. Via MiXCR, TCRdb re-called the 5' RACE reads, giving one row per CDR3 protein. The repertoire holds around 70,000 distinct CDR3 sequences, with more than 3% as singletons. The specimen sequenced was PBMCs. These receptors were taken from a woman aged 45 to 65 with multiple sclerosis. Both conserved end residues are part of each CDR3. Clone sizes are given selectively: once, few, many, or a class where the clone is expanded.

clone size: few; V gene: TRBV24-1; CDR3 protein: CANSGTGLTEAFF
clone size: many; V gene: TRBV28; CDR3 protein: CASSFSDYGYTF
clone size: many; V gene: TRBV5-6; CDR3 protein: CASSINGLEAFF
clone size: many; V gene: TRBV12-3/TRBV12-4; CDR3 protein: CASSQGQGIMNTEAFF
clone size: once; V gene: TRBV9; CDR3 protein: CASSVVGNSPLHF
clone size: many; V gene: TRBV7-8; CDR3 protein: CASSLRRTTGELFF
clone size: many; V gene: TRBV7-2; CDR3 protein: CASRQRQGDYGYTF
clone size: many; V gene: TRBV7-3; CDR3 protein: CASSLWGGSSYEQYF
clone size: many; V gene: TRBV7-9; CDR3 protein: CASSPPQGQETQYF
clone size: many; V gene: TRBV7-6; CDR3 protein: CASSQRGTVRQETQYF
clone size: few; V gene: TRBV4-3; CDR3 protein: CASSQDRAQNTEAFF
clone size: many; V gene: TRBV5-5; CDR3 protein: CASRLGGYEAFF
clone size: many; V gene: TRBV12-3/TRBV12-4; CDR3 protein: CASRPQGGSYEQYF
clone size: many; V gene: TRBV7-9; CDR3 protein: CAISEGAGTEAFF
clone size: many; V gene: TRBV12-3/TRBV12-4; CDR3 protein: CASSPGRTYEQYF
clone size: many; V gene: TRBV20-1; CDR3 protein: CSAYGLAEFTGELFF
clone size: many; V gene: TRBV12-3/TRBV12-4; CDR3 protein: CASSAQGVETQYF
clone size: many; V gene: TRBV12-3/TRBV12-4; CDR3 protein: CASKVQGAGYGYTF
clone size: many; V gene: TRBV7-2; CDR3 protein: CASSSVPQGPDTEAFF
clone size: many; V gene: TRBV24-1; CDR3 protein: CATSDPDSSGNTIYF
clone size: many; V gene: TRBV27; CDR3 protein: CASSARTGGGSGYTF
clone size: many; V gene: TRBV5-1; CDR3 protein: CASSLGMNTEAFF
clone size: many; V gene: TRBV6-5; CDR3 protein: CASSYERFFSGNTIYF
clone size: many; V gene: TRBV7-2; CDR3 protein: CASSPNLQGDEQFF
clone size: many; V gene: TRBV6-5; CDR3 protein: CASSYARTGEQFF
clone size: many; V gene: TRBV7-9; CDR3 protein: CASPRAETQYF
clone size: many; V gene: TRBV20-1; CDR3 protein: CSARGDRGQKAAFF
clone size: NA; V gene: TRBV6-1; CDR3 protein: CASSRNGARGANYGYTF
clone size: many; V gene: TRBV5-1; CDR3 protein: CASSLDGVGGYTF
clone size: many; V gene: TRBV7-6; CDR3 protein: CASSFSGSYNEQFF
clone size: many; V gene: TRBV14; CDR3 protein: CATFPRGNTEAFF
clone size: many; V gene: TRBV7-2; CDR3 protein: CASSLGGVDGETQYF
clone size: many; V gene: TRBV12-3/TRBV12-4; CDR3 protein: CASSSQGPYRVNYGYTF
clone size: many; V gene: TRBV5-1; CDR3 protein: CASRQGAGDNEQFF
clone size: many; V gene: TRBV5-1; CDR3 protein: CASSPPSRGNTGELFF
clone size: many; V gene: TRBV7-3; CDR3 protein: CASSSDRGNTEAFF
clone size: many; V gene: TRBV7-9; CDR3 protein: CASSLDGGLRNTIYF
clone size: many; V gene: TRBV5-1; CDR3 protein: CASSFGWDRENTEAFF
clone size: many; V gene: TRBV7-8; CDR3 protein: CASTSTGWPEKLFF
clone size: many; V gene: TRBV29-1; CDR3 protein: CSGQTGGASTEAFF
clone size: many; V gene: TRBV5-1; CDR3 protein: CASSTGQVNEQFF
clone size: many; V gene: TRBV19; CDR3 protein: CASKGTGYDTEAFF
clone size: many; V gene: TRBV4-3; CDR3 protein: CASSRGVYGYTF
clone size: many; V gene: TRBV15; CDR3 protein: CATSRERTHGYTF
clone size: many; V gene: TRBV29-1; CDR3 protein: CSVGDRFYEQYF
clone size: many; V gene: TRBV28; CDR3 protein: CASRTHPNYGYTF
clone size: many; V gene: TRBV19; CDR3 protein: CASRDLLGNSPLHF
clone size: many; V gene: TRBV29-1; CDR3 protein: CSVVRGGEETQYF
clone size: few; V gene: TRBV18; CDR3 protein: CASSPTPGGSYEQYF
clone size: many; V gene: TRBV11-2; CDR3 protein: CASSPQAGVGETQYF